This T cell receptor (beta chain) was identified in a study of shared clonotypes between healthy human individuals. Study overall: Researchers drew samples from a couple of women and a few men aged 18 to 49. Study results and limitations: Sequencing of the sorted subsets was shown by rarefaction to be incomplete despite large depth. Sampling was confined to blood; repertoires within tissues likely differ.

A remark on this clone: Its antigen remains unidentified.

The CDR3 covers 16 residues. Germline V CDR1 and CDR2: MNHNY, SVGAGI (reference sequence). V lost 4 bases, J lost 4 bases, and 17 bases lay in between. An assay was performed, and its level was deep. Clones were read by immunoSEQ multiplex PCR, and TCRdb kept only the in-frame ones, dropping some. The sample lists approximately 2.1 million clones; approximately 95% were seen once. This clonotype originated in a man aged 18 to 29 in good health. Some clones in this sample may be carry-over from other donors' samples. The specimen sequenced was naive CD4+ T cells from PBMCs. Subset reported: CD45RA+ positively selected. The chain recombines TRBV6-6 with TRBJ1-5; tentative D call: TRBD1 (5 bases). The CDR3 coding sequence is TGTGCCAGCAGTTCCCCGGGGGGAGGGGTGAATCAGCCCCAGCATTTT. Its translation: CASSSPGGGVNQPQHF.